Below, one T cell receptor beta chain is given with its context. The antigen remains undetermined. This sample is part of a study of post-analysis software for immune sequencing data. Study-level findings and limits: Significantly lower normalized Chao1 diversity was found in patients with multiple sclerosis relative to controls. Four to six TRBV segments, including TRBV5-6, TRBV5-1 and TRBV20-1, were more frequent in patients than controls.

This CDR3 spans 13 amino acids. Germline values: CDR1 GTSNPN, CDR2 SVGIG (reference sequence). Trimming took 0 bases from V and 11 from J, leaving 14 bases between them. Unique molecular identifiers tagged the TCR beta cDNA libraries. TCRdb called the PCR reads again in MiXCR, with one record for every CDR3 protein. The sample has around 710,000 distinct CDR3 sequences, around 42% seen once. The chain is built from TRBV30 and TRBJ1-5; possibly TRBD1 for D (5 bases). The TCR was taken from a girl between 10 and 17 years old with multiple sclerosis. Material: blood. The CDR3 region is CAWSVQQRDAQHF. The CDR3 nucleotides read TGTGCCTGGAGTGTACAGCAGAGGGACGCCCAGCATTTT.